This T cell receptor beta chain was sequenced in a study of T cell responses to AZD1222 COVID-19 vaccine. The method was immunoSEQ multiplex PCR; TCRdb's version includes in-frame clones alone and lacks a portion of them. The data show 250,000 to 300,000 clones, around 93% seen once. The germline CDR1 and CDR2 sequences are SNHLY and FYNNEI. This CDR3 is built from 14 residues. The V end was cut by 4 bases, the J end by 7 bases, with 14 bases between. A remark on this clone: Its antigen is unidentified.

Overall study findings and caveats: Once two AZD1222 doses were given, Spike-specific TCR breadth and depth went up.

Pooled in the analysis were second doses at about 4 or about 12 weeks. The V and J genes are TRBV2 and TRBJ2-1; no definite D call. The sample in question was peripheral blood, obtained 28 days after the second AZD1222 dose. The TCR comes from an adult who received the AZD1222 COVID-19 vaccine. CDR3 amino acids: CASSVEAVGNEQFF. The DNA of the CDR3 is TGTGCCAGCAGTGTAGAGGCCGTGGGGAATGAGCAGTTCTTC. Full variable domain (missing parts from reference TRBV2 and TRBJ2-1): EPEVTQTPSHQVTQMGQEVILRCVPISNHLYFYWYRQILGQKVEFLVSFYNNEISEKSEIFDDQFSVERPDGSNFTLKIRSTKLEDSAMYFCASSVEAVGNEQFFGPGTRLTVL.